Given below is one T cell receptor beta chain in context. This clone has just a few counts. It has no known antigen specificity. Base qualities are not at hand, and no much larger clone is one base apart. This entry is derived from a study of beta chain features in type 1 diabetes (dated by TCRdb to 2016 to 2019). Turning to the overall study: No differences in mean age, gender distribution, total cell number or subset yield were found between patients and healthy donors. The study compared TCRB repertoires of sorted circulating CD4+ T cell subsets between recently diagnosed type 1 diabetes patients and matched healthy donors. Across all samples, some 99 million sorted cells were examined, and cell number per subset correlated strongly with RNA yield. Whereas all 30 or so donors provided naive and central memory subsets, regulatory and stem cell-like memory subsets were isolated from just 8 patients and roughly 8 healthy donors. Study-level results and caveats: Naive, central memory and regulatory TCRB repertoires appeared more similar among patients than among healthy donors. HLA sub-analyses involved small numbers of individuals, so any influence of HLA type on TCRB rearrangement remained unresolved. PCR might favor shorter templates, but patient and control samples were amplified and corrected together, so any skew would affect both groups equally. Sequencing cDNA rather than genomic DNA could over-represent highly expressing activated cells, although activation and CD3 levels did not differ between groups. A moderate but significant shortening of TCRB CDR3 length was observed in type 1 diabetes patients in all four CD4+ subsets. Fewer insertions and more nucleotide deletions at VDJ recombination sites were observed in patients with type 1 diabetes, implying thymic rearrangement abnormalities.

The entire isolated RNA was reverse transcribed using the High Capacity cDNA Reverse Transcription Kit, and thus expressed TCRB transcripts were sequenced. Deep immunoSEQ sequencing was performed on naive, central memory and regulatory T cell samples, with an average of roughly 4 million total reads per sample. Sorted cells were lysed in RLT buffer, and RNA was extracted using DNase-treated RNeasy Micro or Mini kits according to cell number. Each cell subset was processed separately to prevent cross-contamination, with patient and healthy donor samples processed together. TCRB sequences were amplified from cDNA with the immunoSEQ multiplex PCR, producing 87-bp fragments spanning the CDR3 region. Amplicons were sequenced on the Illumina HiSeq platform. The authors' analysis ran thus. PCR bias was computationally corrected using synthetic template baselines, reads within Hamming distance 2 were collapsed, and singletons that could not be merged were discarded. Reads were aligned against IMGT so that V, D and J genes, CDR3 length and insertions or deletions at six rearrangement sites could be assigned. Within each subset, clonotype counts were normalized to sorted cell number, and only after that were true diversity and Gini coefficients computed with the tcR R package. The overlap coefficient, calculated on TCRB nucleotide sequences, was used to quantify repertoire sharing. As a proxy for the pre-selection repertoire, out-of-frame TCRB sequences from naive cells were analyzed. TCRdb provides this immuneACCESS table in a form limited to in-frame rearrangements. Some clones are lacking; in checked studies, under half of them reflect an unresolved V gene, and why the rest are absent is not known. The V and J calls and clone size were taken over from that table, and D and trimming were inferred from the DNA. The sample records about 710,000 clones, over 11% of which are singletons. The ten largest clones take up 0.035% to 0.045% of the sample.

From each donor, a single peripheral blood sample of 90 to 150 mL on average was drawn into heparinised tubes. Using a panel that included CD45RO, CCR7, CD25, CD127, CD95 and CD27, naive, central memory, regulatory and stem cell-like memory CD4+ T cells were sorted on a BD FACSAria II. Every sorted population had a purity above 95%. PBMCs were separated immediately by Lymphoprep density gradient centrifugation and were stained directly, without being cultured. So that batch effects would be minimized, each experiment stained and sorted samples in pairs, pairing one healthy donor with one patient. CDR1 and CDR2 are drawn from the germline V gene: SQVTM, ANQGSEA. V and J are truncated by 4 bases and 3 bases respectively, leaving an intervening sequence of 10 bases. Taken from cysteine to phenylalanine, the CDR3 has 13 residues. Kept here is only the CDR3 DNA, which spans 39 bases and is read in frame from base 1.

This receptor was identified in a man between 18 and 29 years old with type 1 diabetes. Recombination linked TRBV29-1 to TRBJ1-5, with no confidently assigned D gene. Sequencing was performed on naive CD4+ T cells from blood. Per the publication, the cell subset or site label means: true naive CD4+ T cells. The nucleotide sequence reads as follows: TGCAGCGTTGGGGCCCACCCCAATCAGCCCCAGCATTTT. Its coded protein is CSVGAHPNQPQHF.